This TCR beta chain derives from a study of prognosis after radiotherapy for stage I lung cancer (dated by TCRdb to the early 2020s). Background for the entire study: Between early 2018 and 2019, 15 to 20 patients with stage I NSCLC were enrolled in Nanjing, China. Stage I lung tumors that were newly diagnosed and primary were found in more than 12 patients, while a handful of patients had oligometastatic NSCLC after surgical resection of the primary tumor. All patients were considered medically inoperable, owing to comorbidities in roughly 11 and refusal of surgery in about seven. The cohort included about twelve men and more than 5 women, with a median age of approximately 76 years and a range of about 53 to 85 years. On tumor histology, eleven to twelve patients had adenocarcinoma and several had squamous cell carcinoma. SBRT was given in 3 to 5 fractions with a biologically effective dose of at least 100 Gy, using image-guided IMRT or VMAT. SBRT was not combined with any concurrent therapy in any patient. Four of the 19 patients developed distant metastases after SBRT, at a median of around seven months; the other 15 showed no significant progression. Peripheral blood TCR beta repertoires were profiled in stage I NSCLC patients before and after stereotactic body radiotherapy, and the study then linked these repertoires to distant failure. The study took one blood sample before SBRT and one after SBRT from each of roughly 19 patients and sequenced all 38 samples. General findings and caveats noted by the study authors: No determination of tumor specificity was made for expanded TCR clones. Post-SBRT Shannon entropy and its change from baseline were lower in patients who developed distant metastases; baseline Shannon entropy was not associated with metastases. The study was limited by its small cohort and short follow-up, and the findings require independent validation. TRBV and TRBJ usage frequencies reportedly differed by metastasis status, in two V genes at baseline and in fewer than 10 V and two J genes after SBRT. None of the reported P values were adjusted for multiple comparisons. Unique TCR clone counts fell after SBRT (median approximately 10,000 before versus under 8,000 after; Wilcoxon paired P=0.011).

To note about this clonotype: The clone's antigen remains unknown. The junction shows a germline mismatch at one end, possibly a read error.

Two rounds of multiplex PCR were used to amplify the TCR beta CDR3 region from genomic DNA. In the first round of PCR, primers specific to each TRBV and TRBJ gene were used, and the primer sequences are filed in Chinese patent CN105087789A. Universal primers were used in the second PCR round. The Roche High Pure PCR Template Preparation Kit was used to extract genomic DNA from frozen PBMCs. Libraries were sequenced paired-end with 151 bp reads on an Illumina HiSeq 3000. As for how the authors treated the data: CutAdapt was used to remove raw reads lacking the multiplex PCR primer sequences. High-quality paired reads were merged into contigs with PEAR. By aligning each contig to reference sequences, MiXCR assigned the TRB V, D and J gene segments to that contig. To remove sequencing errors, CDR3 sequences were clustered according to base quality and sequence similarity. Diversity was measured as Shannon entropy normalized by the natural log of productive TCR sequence number. Clonality was computed as one minus the ratio of Shannon entropy to the natural log of the number of unique clonotypes. Progression-free survival cut-offs for repertoire metrics were chosen using the Youden index of ROC curves, with analyses run in R 3.5.3. TCRdb reran the public reads through fastp at Q25 and MiXCR, keeping productive beta chains. Rows with one shared CDR3 protein collapse into an entry with the most common genes and DNA. These V and J calls derive from TCRdb rather than the authors' analysis. Counted in this sample were more than 30,000 distinct CDR3 sequences; 35% to 45% of them appeared once. The top ten hold 15% to 17% of the sample.

All patients had node-negative disease on CT and PET/CT, and none had a history of other malignancies or had previously received chemotherapy or radiotherapy. Roughly 6.5 milliliters of peripheral venous blood were drawn into EDTA tubes at each of two time points. Ficoll-Paque Plus density-gradient centrifugation was used to isolate PBMCs. Right after collection, samples were kept at -80 degrees C until analysis. From its cysteine to its phenylalanine, the CDR3 spans 17 amino acids. The read is trimmed to its CDR3 DNA, 51 bases read in frame from base 1. Sequences SGHAT (CDR1) and FQNNGV (CDR2) are obtained from the germline V gene.

The sequence is built from TRBV11-2 and TRBJ2-7; 11 central nucleotides agree with TRBD2. The TCR sequence derives from a donor aged 50 or older with non-small cell lung cancer. The material sequenced was PBMCs, taken before or after stereotactic body radiation therapy (not recorded which). The DNA is TGTGCCAGCAGCTCCGGGACTAGCGGTAGGACCTCCTACGATCAGTACTTC. Translated, this is CASSSGTSGRTSYDQYF.